This T cell receptor (beta chain) was captured by sequencing in a study of blood T cell repertoires in COVID-19. Turning to the study itself: The United States, Italy and Spain were the sources of the acute and convalescent COVID-19 samples.

Germline CDR1 is LNHDA and CDR2 is SQIVND (reference sequence). The trim removed 6 bases at V and 1 base at J, leaving 4 bases unmatched. CDR3 length: 14 residues. Authors' analysis steps: Amplification of reference gene primers was used by the study to estimate nucleated cell counts. Only in-frame clones appear in the TCRdb table, and some are missing; sequencing was by immunoSEQ multiplex PCR. The V and J calls and clone size are taken from that table; D and trimming were inferred from the DNA. The sample holds around 300,000 clones, approximately 88% seen once. The chain links TRBV19 to TRBJ2-5, with TRBD1 matching 8 bases. The sequencing input was peripheral blood. The clonotype originates from a woman in her twenties or thirties with COVID-19, enrolled during active disease. This CDR3 reads CASRPTGGQETQYF. The CDR3 nucleotides are TGTGCCAGTAGGCCTACAGGGGGCCAAGAGACCCAGTACTTC.